Below, one TCR beta chain is given with its context. The data derive from a study of tumor T cells in aggressive B-cell lymphoma. Only in-frame clones appear in the TCRdb table, and some are missing; sequencing was by immunoSEQ multiplex PCR. There are more than 10,000 clones in the sample; approximately 91% occur only once, and more than 2.5% lies in the top ten. From germline, CDR1 is SGHDT and CDR2 YYEEEE. The junction had 10 bases not matched to a gene; V was cut back by 5 bases and J by 8 bases. The CDR3 length is 14 residues. This receptor was taken from an adult with diffuse large B cell lymphoma. The chain couples TRBV5-6 to TRBJ2-3, with TRBD1 identical over 8 bases. The sequenced sample was tumor tissue. This CDR3 reads CASRLDRARGTQYF. The CDR3 coding sequence is TGTGCCAGCAGGCTGGACAGGGCCAGGGGTACGCAGTATTTT.